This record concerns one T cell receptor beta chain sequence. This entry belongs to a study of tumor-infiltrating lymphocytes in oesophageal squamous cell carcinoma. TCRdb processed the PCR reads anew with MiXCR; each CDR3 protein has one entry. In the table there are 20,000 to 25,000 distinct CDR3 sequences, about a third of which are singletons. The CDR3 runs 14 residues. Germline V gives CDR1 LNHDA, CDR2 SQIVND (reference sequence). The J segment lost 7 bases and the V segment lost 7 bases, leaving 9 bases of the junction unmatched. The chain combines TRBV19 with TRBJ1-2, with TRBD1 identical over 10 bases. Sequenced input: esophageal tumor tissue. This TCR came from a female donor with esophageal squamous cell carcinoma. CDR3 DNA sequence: TGTGCCAGTAACCTCGGGACAGGGGCAACTGGCTACACCTTC. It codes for CASNLGTGATGYTF.